The clone carrying this T cell receptor (beta chain) came up many times. The antigen remains undetermined. The sample comes from a study of read filtering for tumor transcriptome and immune sequencing. Study details: The cohort had roughly 17 men and around 15 women aged about 47 to 90, mean around 63 years. R-ISS stage counts were under 10 for I, about 15 for II, 6 or 7 for III. Study results and limitations: The sorted CD138-negative fraction was a mixed bone marrow immune population, not purified T cells. Single-read clonotypes: about 81.9% of IR-seq clonotypes (about 4% of reads), about 75% of RNA-seq clonotypes (less than 50% of reads).

The library was built from about 400 ng RNA with molecular barcoded adaptors for alpha/delta and beta/gamma chains. TCRdb reprocessed the reads with MiXCR, giving one entry per CDR3 protein. The sample includes over 20,000 distinct CDR3 sequences, roughly an eighth seen only once; the top ten take more than 60%. The germline V gene encodes CDR1 MDHEN and CDR2 SYDVKM. Trimming pared 2 bases from V and 3 bases from J, leaving 10 bases between. This CDR3 has 14 amino acids. The receptor comes from a donor older than 35 with multiple myeloma. Sequences were obtained from a population of CD138-negative cells sorted from bone marrow. The chain is built from TRBV28 and TRBJ1-2, with D maybe TRBD1 (6 bases). For the CDR3, the DNA is TGTGCCAGCAGTTTAGGGGGACAAGACTATGGCTACACCTTC. Protein product: CASSLGGQDYGYTF.